These 2 T cell receptor beta chains were sequenced from one sample in a study of technical replicates of blood from a handful of donors. Libraries were prepared by immunoSEQ multiplex PCR; TCRdb keeps only in-frame clonotypes and omits some of them. The profile shows about 100,000 clones, 90% to 96% of them singletons. The sequencing input was T cells isolated from PBMCs. The receptors stem from a human donor in good health.

V and J are TRBV5-1 and TRBJ2-1; TRBD2 is a possible D gene (5 bases). Germline values: CDR1 SGHRS, CDR2 YFSETQ. With 0 bases removed from V and 1 base from J, the gap between germline ends came to 5 bases. CDR3 size: 14 residues. In DNA, the CDR3 is TGCGCCAGCAGCTTGGGAGGGTCCTACAATGAGCAGTTCTTC. This encodes CASSLGGSYNEQFF.

This chain uses TRBV28 with TRBJ1-1; D is undetermined. The CDR3 covers 18 residues. V lost 3 bases to trimming and J lost 0 bases, with 20 bases between them. Per germline, CDR1 MDHEN and CDR2 SYDVKM. The CDR3 DNA reads as TGTGCCAGCAGTTTCCCCCTTGAGAGCACTAACATGAACACTGAAGCTTTCTTT. This sequence encodes CASSFPLESTNMNTEAFF.